Presented here are 3 T cell receptor beta chains from one specimen sequenced in a study of Ad26.COV2.S vaccination and SARS-CoV-2 variants. Sequencing was performed with immunoSEQ multiplex PCR; in TCRdb, only in-frame clones are kept and a portion is missing. The repertoire holds 350,000 to 450,000 clones, with roughly 84% as singletons. Sample treatment: around 19 received Ad26.COV2.S at low or high dose, single or two shots; roughly five received placebo; per-sample allocation not given. Samples analyzed were those drawn on day 63 after the first vaccine or placebo injection. The sequencing here drew on peripheral blood, taken in a trial of Ad26.COV2.S vaccine versus placebo. The receptors shown here come from a person aged 18 to 59 who received the Ad26.COV2.S COVID-19 vaccine or a placebo.

CDR3 protein: CAWSSSGVYEQYF. CDR3 bases: TGTGCCTGGAGTTCGTCTGGGGTGTACGAGCAGTACTTC. The chain recombines TRBV30 with TRBJ2-7; D remains unclear. The length of the CDR3 is 13 residues. Germline V gene sequence: CDR1 GTSNPN, CDR2 SVGIG (reference sequence). Trimming pared 2 bases from V and 4 bases from J, leaving 12 bases between.

The CDR3 nucleotides read TGTGCCAGTAGTAACTCAGTGGGGACTGAAGCTTTCTTT. The encoded protein is CASSNSVGTEAFF. The rearrangement joins TRBV19 to TRBJ1-1; D is undetermined. The ends were cut back, 4 bases at V and 5 bases at J, with 11 bases in the middle. The CDR3 loop spans 13 amino acids. The germline CDR1 and CDR2 sequences are LNHDA and SQIVND (reference sequence). Complete variable domain (other parts from reference TRBV19 and TRBJ1-1): DGGITQSPKYLFRKEGQNVTLSCEQNLNHDAMYWYRQDPGQGLRLIYYSQIVNDFQKGDIAEGYSVSREKKESFPLTVTSAQKNPTAFYLCASSNSVGTEAFFGQGTRLTVV.

The DNA of the CDR3 is TGTGCCAGCAGTCCAGGGAACCAAGAGACCCAGTACTTC. It is translated as CASSPGNQETQYF. This chain uses TRBV12-3 or TRBV12-4 with TRBJ2-5, with D possibly matching TRBD1 (5 bases). The CDR3 runs to 13 residues. The ends were cut back, 5 bases at V and 0 bases at J, with 7 bases in the middle.